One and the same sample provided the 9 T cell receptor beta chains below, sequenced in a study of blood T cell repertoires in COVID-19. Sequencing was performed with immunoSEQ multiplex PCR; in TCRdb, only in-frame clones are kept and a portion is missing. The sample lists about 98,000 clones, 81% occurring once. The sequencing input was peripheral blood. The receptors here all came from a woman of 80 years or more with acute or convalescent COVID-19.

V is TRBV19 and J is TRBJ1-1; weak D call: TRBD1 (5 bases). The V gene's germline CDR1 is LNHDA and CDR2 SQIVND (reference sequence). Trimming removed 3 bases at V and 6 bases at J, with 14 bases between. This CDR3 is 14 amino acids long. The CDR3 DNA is TGTGCCAGTAGTATCACAGGACCTGCGGCTGAAGCTTTCTTT. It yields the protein CASSITGPAAEAFF. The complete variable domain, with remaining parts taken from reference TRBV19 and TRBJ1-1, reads DGGITQSPKYLFRKEGQNVTLSCEQNLNHDAMYWYRQDPGQGLRLIYYSQIVNDFQKGDIAEGYSVSREKKESFPLTVTSAQKNPTAFYLCASSITGPAAEAFFGQGTRLTVV.

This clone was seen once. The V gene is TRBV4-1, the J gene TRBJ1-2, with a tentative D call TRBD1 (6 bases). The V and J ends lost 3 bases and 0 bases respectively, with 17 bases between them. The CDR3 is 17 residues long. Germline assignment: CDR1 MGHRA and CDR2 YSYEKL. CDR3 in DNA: TGCGCCAGCAGCCATAGACAGGCCCCTCTAACTAACTATGGCTACACCTTC. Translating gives CASSHRQAPLTNYGYTF.

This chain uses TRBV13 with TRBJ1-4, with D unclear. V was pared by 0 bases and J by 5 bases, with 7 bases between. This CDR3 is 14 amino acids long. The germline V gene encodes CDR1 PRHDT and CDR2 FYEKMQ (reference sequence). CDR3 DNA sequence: TGTGCCAGCAGCTTAGGCCACCGGAATGAAAAACTGTTTTTT. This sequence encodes CASSLGHRNEKLFF.

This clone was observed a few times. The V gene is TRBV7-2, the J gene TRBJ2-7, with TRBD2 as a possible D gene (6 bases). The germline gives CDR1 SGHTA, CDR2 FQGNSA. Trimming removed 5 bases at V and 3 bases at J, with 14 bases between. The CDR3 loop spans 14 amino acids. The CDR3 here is CASSPGLGGYEQYF. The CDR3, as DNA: TGTGCCAGCAGCCCCGGCTTGGGGGGCTACGAGCAGTACTTC.

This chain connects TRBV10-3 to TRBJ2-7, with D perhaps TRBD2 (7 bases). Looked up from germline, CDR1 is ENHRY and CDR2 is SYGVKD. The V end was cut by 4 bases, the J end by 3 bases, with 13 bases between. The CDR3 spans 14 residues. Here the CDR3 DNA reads TGTGCCATCAGTGGGGAGGGACAAAACTACGAGCAGTACTTC. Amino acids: CAISGEGQNYEQYF.

The CDR3 DNA reads TGTGCCAGTACCAACAGGGTTTTTAGGGGCACTGAAGCTTTCTTT. This translates into CASTNRVFRGTEAFF. The gene calls are TRBV19 and TRBJ1-1; a weak D match, TRBD1 (6 bases). The CDR3 is made up of 15 amino acids. Trimming removed 7 bases from V and 4 bases from J, with 19 bases in between. The germline gives CDR1 LNHDA, CDR2 SQIVND (reference sequence).

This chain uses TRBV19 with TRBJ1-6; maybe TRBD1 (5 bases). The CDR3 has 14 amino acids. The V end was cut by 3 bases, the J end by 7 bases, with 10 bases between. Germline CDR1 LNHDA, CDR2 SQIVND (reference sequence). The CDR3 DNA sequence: TGTGCCAGTAGTATCATACAGGAAAATTCACCCCTCCACTTT. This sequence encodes CASSIIQENSPLHF.

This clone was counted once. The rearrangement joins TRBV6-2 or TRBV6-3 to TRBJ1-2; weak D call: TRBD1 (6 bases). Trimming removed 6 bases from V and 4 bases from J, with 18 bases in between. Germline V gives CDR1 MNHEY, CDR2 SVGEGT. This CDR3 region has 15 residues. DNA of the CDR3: TGTGCCAGCAGCGCAGGTGACAGGCACTTCTATGGCTACACCTTC. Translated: CASSAGDRHFYGYTF.

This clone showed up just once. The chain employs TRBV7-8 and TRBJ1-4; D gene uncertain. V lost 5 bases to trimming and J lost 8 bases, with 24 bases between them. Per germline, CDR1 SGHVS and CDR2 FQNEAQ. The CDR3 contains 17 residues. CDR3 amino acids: CASSQSSGGRTREKLFF. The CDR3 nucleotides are TGTGCCAGCAGCCAATCCTCGGGAGGGCGAACGAGGGAAAAACTGTTTTTT. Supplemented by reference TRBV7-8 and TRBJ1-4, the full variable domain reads GAGVSQSPRYKVAKRGQDVALRCDPISGHVSLFWYQQALGQGPEFLTYFQNEAQLDKSGLPSDRFFAERPEGSVSTLKIQRTQQEDSAVYLCASSQSSGGRTREKLFFGSGTQLSVL.